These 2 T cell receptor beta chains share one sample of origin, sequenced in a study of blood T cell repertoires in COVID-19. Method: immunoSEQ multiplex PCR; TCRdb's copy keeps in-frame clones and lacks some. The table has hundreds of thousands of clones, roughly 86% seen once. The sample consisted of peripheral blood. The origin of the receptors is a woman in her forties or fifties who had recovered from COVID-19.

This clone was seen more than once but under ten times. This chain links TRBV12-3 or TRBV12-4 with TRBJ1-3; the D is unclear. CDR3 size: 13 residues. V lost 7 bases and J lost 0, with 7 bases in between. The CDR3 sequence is CASKSTSGNTIYF. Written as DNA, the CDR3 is TGTGCCAGCAAATCTACCTCTGGAAACACCATATATTTT.

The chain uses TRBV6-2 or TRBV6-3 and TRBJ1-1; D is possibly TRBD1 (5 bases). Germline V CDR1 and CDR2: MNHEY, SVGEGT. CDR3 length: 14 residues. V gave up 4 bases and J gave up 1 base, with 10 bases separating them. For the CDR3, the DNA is TGTGCCAGCAGTTGGTCGCAGGGGAACACTGAAGCTTTCTTT. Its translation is CASSWSQGNTEAFF.